This entry lists 23 T cell receptor beta chains sequenced from one sample in a study of CD8 T cells in ankylosing spondylitis. TCRdb independently ran MiXCR on the 5' RACE reads; one entry per CDR3 protein. The table records about 250,000 distinct CDR3 sequences, 24% of them present only once. Sample: blood, either unsorted or a sorted T cell fraction (not recorded which). These receptors were taken from a male donor with ankylosing spondylitis or in good health (not recorded which).

This chain joins TRBV12-3 or TRBV12-4 and TRBJ2-6; no firm D call. V lost 4 bases and J 1 base, leaving 17 bases between the germline ends. This CDR3 has 18 amino acids. CDR3 DNA: TGTGCCAGCAGTTCGTTGCTCAGCAGTCGATCTGGGGCCAACGTCCTGACTTTC. Protein: CASSSLLSSRSGANVLTF.

The V call is TRBV6-2 or TRBV6-3, the J call TRBJ2-1; the D gene could be TRBD1 or TRBD2 (5 bases each). The CDR3 extends over 16 amino acids. V was clipped by 6 bases and J by 0 bases, with 15 bases between them. CDR1 and CDR2 (germline): MNHEY, SVGEGT. The CDR3, as DNA: TGTGCCAGCAGCAAGAGGGACCGACGCTCCTACAATGAGCAGTTCTTC. This sequence encodes CASSKRDRRSYNEQFF.

This clonotype was observed many times. The chain combines TRBV20-1 with TRBJ2-7, with no clear D. The CDR3 extends over 13 amino acids. V shed 2 bases and J shed 0 bases, with 8 bases lying between them. Germline V gives CDR1 DFQATT, CDR2 SNEGSKA (reference sequence). CDR3 loop: CSARRADSYEQYF. CDR3 nucleotides: TGCAGTGCTAGAAGGGCAGACTCCTACGAGCAGTACTTC.

CDR3: CVWVDSNQPQHF. The DNA for the CDR3 is TGTGTCTGGGTGGATAGCAATCAGCCCCAGCATTTT. The rearrangement links TRBV7-4 to TRBJ1-5, with D hard to call. This CDR3 has 12 residues. The germline CDR1 and CDR2 sequences are SGHVT and SQSDAQ.

J is TRBJ2-7 and V is TRBV20-1, with D possibly being TRBD1 (5 bases). The CDR3 sequence is 14 residues long. Trimming stripped 0 bases from V and 7 bases from J, with 16 bases between. The germline gives CDR1 DFQATT, CDR2 SNEGSKA (reference sequence). The CDR3 sequence is CSARDPKDRVEQYF. The CDR3 bases are TGCAGTGCTAGAGATCCGAAAGACAGAGTTGAGCAGTACTTC.

A word on this clonotype: Being one base from a much bigger clone, this may be a read error. The gene calls are TRBV3-1 and TRBJ2-5; D is unclear. The CDR3 extends over 15 amino acids. Germline loops: CDR1 LGHDT, CDR2 YNNKEL (reference sequence). The CDR3 DNA reads TGTGCCAGCACCCAAGATGTGGGGAACCAAGAGACCCAGTACTTC. As protein: CASTQDVGNQETQYF.

Concerning this clonotype itself: A clone one base away is much larger, so this may be a read error. The V and J genes are TRBV5-8 and TRBJ2-1, with 8 bases lining up with TRBD1. V lost 4 bases to trimming and J lost 12 bases; unmatched junction nucleotides: 12. Germline CDR1 reads SGHTS; CDR2 reads YDEGEE. This CDR3 region has 14 residues. The CDR3, as DNA: TGTGCCAGCAGCACCCGTATCGGACAGGGTGTGCAGTTCTTC. Its protein is CASSTRIGQGVQFF.

The rearrangement links TRBV3-1 to TRBJ2-1; D gene unclear. Trimming removed 3 bases from V and 8 bases from J, with 8 bases in between. Germline lookup yields CDR1 LGHDT and CDR2 YNNKEL (reference sequence). The CDR3 runs 12 residues. The CDR3 loop is CASSHTVDEQFF. The CDR3 coding sequence is TGTGCCAGCAGCCACACCGTCGATGAGCAGTTCTTC.

This clonotype has ten or more counts. The V call is TRBV20-1, the J call TRBJ2-1, with 7 bases aligning to TRBD2. Germline V CDR1 and CDR2: DFQATT, SNEGSKA (reference sequence). V shed 4 bases and J 3 bases; nucleotides not matched to a gene: 6. The CDR3 consists of 14 residues. In DNA form, the CDR3 reads TGCAGTGCTATACAAGGGAGGGGCTACAATGAGCAGTTCTTC. The encoded protein is CSAIQGRGYNEQFF.

This rearrangement joins TRBV29-1 to TRBJ2-5, with D possibly being TRBD1 (6 bases). V gave up 5 bases and J gave up 5 bases, with 15 bases separating them. The germline CDR1 and CDR2 sequences are SQVTM and ANQGSEA. CDR3 length: 13 residues. The CDR3 sequence: CSVMGHLGETQYF. CDR3 coding DNA: TGCAGCGTTATGGGACACCTTGGGGAGACCCAGTACTTC.

This clonotype occurred a few times. The chain employs TRBV20-1 and TRBJ2-3; TRBD2 matches at 11 bases. This CDR3 is 15 amino acids long. Germline CDR1 and CDR2: DFQATT and SNEGSKA (reference sequence). The CDR3 spells CSEKGSGGGTDTQYF. The CDR3 nucleotides read TGCAGCGAAAAGGGTAGCGGGGGGGGCACAGATACGCAGTATTTT.

This clonotype showed up just a few times. The gene calls are TRBV12-3 or TRBV12-4 and TRBJ1-5; 7 bases map to TRBD1. The CDR3 has 16 residues. After removal of 1 base from V and 3 bases from J, the junction contained 6 bases not matched to a gene. CDR3 DNA sequence: TGTGCCAGCAGTTTAGGCAGGGGGACATACAATCAGCCCCAGCATTTT. Translated, it gives CASSLGRGTYNQPQHF.

This clonotype was seen a few times. The chain is built from TRBV20-1 and TRBJ2-1; TRBD2 aligns across 13 bases. The CDR3 has 17 amino acids. Germline V gene data show CDR1 as DFQATT and CDR2 as SNEGSKA (reference sequence). V dropped 3 bases and J dropped 3; count of bases not matched to a gene: 8. CDR3 nucleotide sequence: TGCAGTGCTAGTGTGGGACTAGCGGGGCCCAACTACAATGAGCAGTTCTTC. This encodes CSASVGLAGPNYNEQFF.

In this sample, this clonotype turned up a few times. CDR3 loop: CASSPLGSSTEQFF. The CDR3, as DNA: TGTGCCAGCAGCCCCCTCGGGTCATCGACTGAGCAGTTCTTC. This chain connects TRBV4-2 to TRBJ2-1, with no clear D. Trimming cost V 4 bases and J 9 bases, with 16 bases left between them. CDR1 is LGHNA and CDR2 is YNFKEQ in the germline V gene. The CDR3 covers 14 residues.

This rearrangement joins TRBV20-1 to TRBJ2-2, with D uncertain. The CDR3 extends over 14 amino acids. V was trimmed by 4 bases and J by 4 bases, leaving 13 bases between them. Germline loops: CDR1 DFQATT, CDR2 SNEGSKA (reference sequence). CDR3 nucleotide sequence: TGCAGTGCTATTAGGCCAACGGGCACCGGGGAGCTGTTTTTT. Protein product: CSAIRPTGTGELFF.

Only a few counts were recorded for this clonotype. The gene calls are TRBV6-2 or TRBV6-3 and TRBJ2-7; TRBD2 is a possible D gene (6 bases). This CDR3 comprises 14 residues. Per germline, CDR1 MNHEY and CDR2 SVGEGT. Between the trimmed V and J ends, which lost 5 bases and 5 bases, there was a span of 16 bases. CDR3: CASSPRRDWDEQYF. The DNA for the CDR3 is TGTGCCAGCAGTCCTCGACGGGACTGGGACGAGCAGTACTTC.

V and J are TRBV12-3 or TRBV12-4 and TRBJ2-3; a possible D gene is TRBD2 (5 bases). CDR3 length: 15 amino acids. V shed 2 bases and J shed 4 bases, with 13 bases lying between them. The CDR3 nucleotides read TGTGCCAGCAGTTTACGGAGGTCCGCGGCAGATACGCAGTATTTT. It yields the protein CASSLRRSAADTQYF.

In this sample, this clonotype turned up a few times. This rearrangement joins TRBV4-1 to TRBJ1-6, with unresolved D. Looked up from germline, CDR1 is MGHRA and CDR2 is YSYEKL. The V gene lost 4 bases and the J gene lost 9 bases, with 10 bases spanning the gap. This CDR3 spans 13 amino acids. CDR3 sequence (DNA): TGCGCCAGCAGCCCCCTTTGGGGTTCACCCCTCCACTTT. It translates to CASSPLWGSPLHF.

V usage is TRBV12-3 or TRBV12-4 and J usage is TRBJ2-7; D remains unclear. The CDR3 contains 13 residues. The V end lost 3 bases, the J end lost 6 bases, and 12 bases lay between the germline ends. This CDR3 is CASSFSAPSEQYF. The DNA of the CDR3 is TGTGCCAGCAGTTTCTCTGCCCCCTCCGAGCAGTACTTC.

Many counts were recorded for this clonotype. The chain couples TRBV6-5 to TRBJ1-2, with TRBD1 matching 7 bases. This CDR3 spans 13 amino acids. Germline V gene data show CDR1 as MNHEY and CDR2 as SVGAGI. The trim removed 4 bases at V and 6 bases at J, leaving 5 bases unmatched. In DNA form, the CDR3 reads TGTGCCAGCAGTTCTACAGGGGAGAATGGCTACACCTTC. It specifies CASSSTGENGYTF.

The CDR3 coding sequence is TGCAGCGTTGATCCAGGGAAAATGAACACTGAAGCTTTCTTT. It encodes CSVDPGKMNTEAFF. V usage is TRBV29-1 and J usage is TRBJ1-1; D might be TRBD1 (5 bases). The germline V gene encodes CDR1 SQVTM and CDR2 ANQGSEA. This CDR3 comprises 14 residues. Deletions cut 3 bases from V and 0 bases from J, with 11 bases between.

The V gene is TRBV25-1, the J gene TRBJ2-1; 12 positions match TRBD1. CDR3 size: 15 residues. Unmatched junction bases numbered 6, after V lost 5 bases and J lost 7 bases. CDR1 is MGHDK, CDR2 SYGVNS, per germline. CDR3 nucleotide sequence: TGTGCCAGCAGTCAACCGGGACAGGGGGCGAATGAGCAGTTCTTC. Translated, it gives CASSQPGQGANEQFF.

This chain links TRBV18 with TRBJ2-7; 7 bases fit TRBD1. This CDR3 is 13 amino acids long. CDR1 and CDR2 (germline): KGHSH, LQKENI. V shed 2 bases and J 4 bases; nucleotides not matched to a gene: 2. The CDR3 DNA reads as TGTGCCAGCTCACCAGAGACAGGGTACGAGCAGTACTTC. Translated, it gives CASSPETGYEQYF.